This T cell receptor beta chain was captured in a study of PD-L1 blockade in urothelial cancer. About the research overall: About 85% of the roughly 30 patients comprised males who had bladder-origin urothelial cancer.

Time point here: peripheral blood 6 weeks after treatment start. Clones were read by immunoSEQ multiplex PCR, and TCRdb kept only the in-frame ones, dropping some. This sample has 95,000 to 130,000 clones; roughly 89% occur once, and the top ten carry around 1.7%. The receptor comes from a man aged 60-69 years with urothelial cancer. This sample comprised PBMCs, obtained around atezolizumab (anti-PD-L1) treatment.

The CDR3 sequence is CASSSWTSGRGETQYF. The CDR3, as DNA: TGTGCCAGCAGTTCCTGGACTAGCGGGAGAGGAGAGACCCAGTACTTC. V usage is TRBV27 and J usage is TRBJ2-5; 13 bases align to TRBD2. The CDR3 contains 16 residues. V was clipped by 4 bases and J by 4 bases; unmatched bases: 6. Germline CDR1 reads MNHEY; CDR2 reads SMNVEV (reference sequence).